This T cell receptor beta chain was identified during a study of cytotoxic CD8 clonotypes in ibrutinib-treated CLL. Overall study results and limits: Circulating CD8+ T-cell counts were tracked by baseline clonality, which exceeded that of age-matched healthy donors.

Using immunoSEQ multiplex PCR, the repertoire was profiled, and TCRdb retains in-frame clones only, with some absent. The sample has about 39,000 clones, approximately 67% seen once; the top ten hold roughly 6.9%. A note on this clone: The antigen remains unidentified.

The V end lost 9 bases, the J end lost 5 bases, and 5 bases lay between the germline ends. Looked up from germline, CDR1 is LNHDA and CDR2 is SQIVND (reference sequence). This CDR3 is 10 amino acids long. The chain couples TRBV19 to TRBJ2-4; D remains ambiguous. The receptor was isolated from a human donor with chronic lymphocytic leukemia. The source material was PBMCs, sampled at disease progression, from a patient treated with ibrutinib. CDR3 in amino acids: CASGENIQYF. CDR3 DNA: TGTGCCAGCGGAGAAAACATTCAGTACTTC.